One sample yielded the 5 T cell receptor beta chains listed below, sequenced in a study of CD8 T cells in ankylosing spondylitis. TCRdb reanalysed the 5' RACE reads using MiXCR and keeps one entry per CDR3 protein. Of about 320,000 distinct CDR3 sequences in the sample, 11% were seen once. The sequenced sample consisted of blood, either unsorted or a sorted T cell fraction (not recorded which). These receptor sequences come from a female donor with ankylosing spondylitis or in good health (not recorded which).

The CDR3 spells CASSPSGRIEQYF. The CDR3 DNA sequence: TGTGCCAGCAGCCCTAGCGGGAGGATAGAGCAGTACTTC. The chain joins TRBV7-2 to TRBJ2-7; 11 nucleotides align to TRBD2. Trimming took 5 bases from V and 7 from J; bases not matched to a gene: 4. Germline V gene sequence: CDR1 SGHTA, CDR2 FQGNSA. This CDR3 has 13 residues.

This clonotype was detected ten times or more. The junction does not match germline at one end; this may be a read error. This CDR3 is CSAREPSYPYEQYF. For the CDR3, the DNA is TGCAGTGCCAGAGAACCGAGCTACCCCTACGAGCAGTACTTC. J is TRBJ2-7 and V is TRBV20-1; D is unresolved. The CDR3 spans 14 residues. The germline CDR1 and CDR2 sequences are DFQATT and SNEGSKA (reference sequence).

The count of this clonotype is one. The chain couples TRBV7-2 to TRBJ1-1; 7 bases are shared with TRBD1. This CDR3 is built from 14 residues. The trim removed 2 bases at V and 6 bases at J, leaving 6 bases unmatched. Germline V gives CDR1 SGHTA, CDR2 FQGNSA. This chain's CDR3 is CASSLRGRGAEAFF. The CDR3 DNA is TGTGCCAGCAGCTTAAGGGGGCGGGGGGCTGAAGCTTTCTTT.

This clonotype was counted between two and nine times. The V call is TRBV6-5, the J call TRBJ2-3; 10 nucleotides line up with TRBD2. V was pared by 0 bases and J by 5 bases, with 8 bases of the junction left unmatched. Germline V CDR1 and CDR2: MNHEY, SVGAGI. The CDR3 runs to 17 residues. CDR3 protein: CASSYSRASGSIDTQYF. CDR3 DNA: TGTGCCAGCAGTTACTCGAGGGCTAGCGGGAGTATAGATACGCAGTATTTT.

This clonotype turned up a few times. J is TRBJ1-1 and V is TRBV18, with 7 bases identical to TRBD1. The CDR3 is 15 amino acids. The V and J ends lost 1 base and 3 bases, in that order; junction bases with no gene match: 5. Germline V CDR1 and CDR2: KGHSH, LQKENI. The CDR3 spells CASSPRGDSYTEAFF. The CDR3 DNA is TGTGCCAGCTCACCACGAGGGGACAGTTACACTGAAGCTTTCTTT.